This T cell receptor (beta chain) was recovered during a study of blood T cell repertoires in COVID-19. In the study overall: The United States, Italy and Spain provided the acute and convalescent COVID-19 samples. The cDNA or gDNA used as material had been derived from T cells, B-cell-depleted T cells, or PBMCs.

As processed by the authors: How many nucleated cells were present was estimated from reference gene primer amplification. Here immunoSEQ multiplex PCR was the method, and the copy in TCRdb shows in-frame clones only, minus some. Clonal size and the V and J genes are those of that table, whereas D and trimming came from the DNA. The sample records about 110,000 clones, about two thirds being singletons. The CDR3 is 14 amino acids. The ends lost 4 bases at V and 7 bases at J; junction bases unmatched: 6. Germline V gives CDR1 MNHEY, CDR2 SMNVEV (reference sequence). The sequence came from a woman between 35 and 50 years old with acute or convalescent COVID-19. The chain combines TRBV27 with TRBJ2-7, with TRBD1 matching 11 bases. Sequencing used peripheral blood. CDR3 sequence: CASSSGQGAGEQYF. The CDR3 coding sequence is TGTGCCAGCAGTTCTGGACAGGGGGCGGGTGAGCAGTACTTC.